This TCR beta chain originates from a study of Graves' ophthalmopathy and Graves' hyperthyroidism. Germline CDR1 SGHVS, CDR2 FQNEAQ. This CDR3 region has 16 residues. Trimming removed 1 base from V and 0 bases from J, with 13 bases in between. Amplification targeted the TCR beta CDR3 regions, with RNA transcripts as the source material. An opening RT-PCR round employed HTBI primers and preceded a second-round multiplex PCR. One entry per CDR3 protein, called by TCRdb with MiXCR from the multiplex PCR reads. This table holds over 650,000 distinct CDR3 sequences, just over 40% found once. This clonotype was detected ten times or more. A duration under 3 months, NOSPECS ≥4, CAS ≥3 and moderate-to-severe activity characterized the donors with ophthalmopathy. Other autoimmune diseases, uncontrolled infections, pregnancy or lactation ruled patients out of participation. As diagnostic evidence, clinical symptoms, serum thyroxine, TRAb, thyroid ultrasound and orbital computed tomography were relied upon.

The specimen was peripheral blood. V and J are TRBV7-8 and TRBJ2-7; D tentatively reads TRBD1 or TRBD2 (5 bases each). The receptor comes from an adult man with Graves' ophthalmopathy. The CDR3, as DNA: TGTGCCAGCAGCTTAGGTGGGGGAATGAGCTCCTACGAGCAGTACTTC. Residues: CASSLGGGMSSYEQYF.